This TCR beta chain was profiled in a study of HIV-infected patients and healthy controls. No cell fractionation was done, so the repertoire covers all unsorted peripheral blood T cells. A roughly 2.4 ml peripheral blood sample was taken for RNA. This clonotype was counted many times. No antigen is known for it. General study results and limits: Mean usage of eight alpha and eight beta V genes differed significantly in HIV-infected patients versus controls. CMV-associated CDR3s mostly grew nonsignificantly during therapy, while HIV-associated CDR3s declined significantly.

This CDR3 region has 13 residues. V lost 4 bases, J lost 9 bases, and 13 bases lay in between. Approximately 510 ng RNA was reverse transcribed with alpha and beta constant-region primers. Each of the alpha and beta chains got its own library through chain-specific third strand synthesis with indices. From the 5' RACE reads, TCRdb called clonotypes with MiXCR, one entry per CDR3 protein. The sample shows about 18,000 distinct CDR3 sequences, less than 15% of them seen only once. Sequencing was carried out using blood. This receptor was taken from an adult in good health. The V and J genes are TRBV12-3 or TRBV12-4 and TRBJ2-1; either TRBD1 or TRBD2 may fit D (5 bases each). CDR3 residues: CASSSDIGTEQFF. CDR3 sequence (DNA): TGTGCCAGCAGTTCCGACATCGGGACTGAGCAGTTCTTC.